This T cell receptor beta chain was profiled in a study of control samples from healthy donors and cancer patients. CDR1 is SGHAT and CDR2 is FQDESV in the germline V gene (reference sequence). This CDR3 contains 13 residues. V was shortened by 4 bases and J by 7 bases, with 13 bases between the two germline ends. TCRdb's copy holds only in-frame clones and misses some; the assay was immunoSEQ multiplex PCR. Of 100,000 to 120,000 clones listed, 85% to 90% were seen once; the top ten hold approximately 3.7%. This clone has a handful of counts. The receptor was derived from a woman aged 55-70 years with lung cancer. Sequenced material: PBMCs. The V and J genes are TRBV11-1 and TRBJ1-2; the D gene is possibly TRBD1 (6 bases). CDR3 sequence reads: CASSSPGERGYTF. As DNA, the CDR3 is TGTGCCAGCAGCTCGCCAGGGGAACGTGGCTACACCTTC.